This TCR beta chain comes out of a study of regulatory dendritic cells for organ transplantation. General study points: Considerable individual heterogeneity was seen in alloreactive memory CD8+ T cells. Memory T cells were less diverse than naive, with memory CD8+ most oligoclonal. Mature dendritic cells appeared to drive more memory CD8+ clonal expansion than regulatory ones.

FACS sorted CD4+ or CD8+ T cells into CD45RA+ naive and CD45RO+ memory. With regard to this clone: Its antigen is undetermined.

This CDR3 is 13 amino acids long. The V end lost 1 base, the J end lost 4 bases, and 8 bases lay between the germline ends. Germline CDR1 reads GTSNPN; CDR2 reads SVGIG (reference sequence). Repertoires were generated with immunoSEQ multiplex PCR, while TCRdb's copy carries only in-frame clones and drops some. The profile covers under 30,000 clones, with almost 80% appearing a single time and 2% to 2.5% taken by the ten largest. The material sequenced was memory CD4+ T cells from blood. The subset: CD45RO+ memory T cells. V and J are TRBV30 and TRBJ2-1; D is perhaps TRBD2 (6 bases). The sequence derives from a human donor in good health. The CDR3 sequence is CAWSGREYNEQFF. The CDR3 DNA reads as TGTGCCTGGAGTGGACGGGAGTACAATGAGCAGTTCTTC.